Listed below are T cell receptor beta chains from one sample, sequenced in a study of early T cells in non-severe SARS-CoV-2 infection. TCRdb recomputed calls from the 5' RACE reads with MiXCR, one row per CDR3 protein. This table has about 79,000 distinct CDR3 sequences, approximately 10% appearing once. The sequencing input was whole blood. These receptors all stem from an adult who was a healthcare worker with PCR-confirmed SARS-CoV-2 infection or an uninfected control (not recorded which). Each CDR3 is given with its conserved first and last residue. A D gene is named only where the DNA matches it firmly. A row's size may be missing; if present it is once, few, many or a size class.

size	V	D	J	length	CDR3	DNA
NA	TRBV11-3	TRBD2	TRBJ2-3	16	CASSLVSGGGADTQYF	TGTGCCAGCAGCTTAGTCTCCGGCGGGGGAGCAGATACGCAGTATTTT
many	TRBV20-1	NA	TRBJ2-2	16	CSARAPGSPRTGELFF	TGCAGTGCTAGAGCCCCGGGGTCCCCGCGGACCGGGGAGCTGTTTTTT
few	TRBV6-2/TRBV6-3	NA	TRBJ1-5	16	CASSYRGFYSNQPQHF	TGTGCCAGCAGTTACCGTGGGTTTTATAGCAATCAGCCCCAGCATTTT
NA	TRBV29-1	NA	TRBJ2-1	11	CSVVRGIEQFF	TGCAGCGTTGTAAGGGGGATTGAGCAGTTCTTC
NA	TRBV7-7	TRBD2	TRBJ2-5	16	CASGLGLAGSQETQYF	TGTGCCAGCGGCTTAGGACTAGCGGGATCCCAAGAGACCCAGTACTTC
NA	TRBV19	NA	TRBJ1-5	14	CASMSRGGDQPQHF	TGTGCCAGTATGTCCCGGGGCGGTGATCAGCCCCAGCATTTT
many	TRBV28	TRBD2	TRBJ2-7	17	CASSSSTSGGWSYEQYF	TGTGCCAGCAGTTCCTCCACTAGCGGGGGGTGGTCCTACGAGCAGTACTTC
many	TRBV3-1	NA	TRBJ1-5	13	CASSPGGSQPQHF	TGTGCCAGCAGCCCCGGGGGGTCCCAGCCCCAGCATTTT
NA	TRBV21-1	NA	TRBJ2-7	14	CASSKEGRTYEQYF	TGTGCCAGCAGCAAAGAGGGGCGGACCTACGAGCAGTACTTC
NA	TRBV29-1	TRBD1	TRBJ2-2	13	CSGRQGNTGELFF	TGCAGCGGCAGACAGGGTAACACCGGGGAGCTGTTTTTT
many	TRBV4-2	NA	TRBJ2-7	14	CASSQVGASYEQYF	TGTGCCAGCAGCCAAGTTGGGGCTTCCTACGAGCAGTACTTC
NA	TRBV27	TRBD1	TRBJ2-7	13	CASRTGTVGEQYF	TGTGCCAGCAGGACTGGGACAGTGGGCGAGCAGTACTTC
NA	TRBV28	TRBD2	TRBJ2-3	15	CASFQPSGGQDTQYF	TGTGCCAGCTTCCAACCTAGCGGGGGGCAGGATACGCAGTATTTT
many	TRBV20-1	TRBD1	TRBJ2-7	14	CSARAGDRDYEQYF	TGCAGTGCTAGAGCAGGGGACAGGGACTACGAGCAGTACTTC
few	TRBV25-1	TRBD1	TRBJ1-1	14	CASSVAGGETEAFF	TGTGCCAGCAGTGTTGCAGGGGGCGAAACTGAAGCTTTCTTT
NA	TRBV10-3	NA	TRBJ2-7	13	CATRTRDPYEQYF	TGTGCCACCCGGACCCGGGACCCCTACGAGCAGTACTTC
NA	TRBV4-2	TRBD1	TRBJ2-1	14	CASSGGQGAREQFF	TGTGCCAGCAGCGGAGGACAGGGGGCCAGGGAGCAGTTCTTC
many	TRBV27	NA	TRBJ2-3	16	CASSDWTRGMTDTQYF	TGTGCCAGCAGTGATTGGACGAGGGGGATGACAGATACGCAGTATTTT
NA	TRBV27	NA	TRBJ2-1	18	CASSDHLFSGASYNEQFF	TGTGCCAGCAGTGACCACCTCTTTAGCGGTGCCTCCTACAATGAGCAGTTCTTC
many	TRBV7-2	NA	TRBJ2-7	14	CASTRTPSSYEQYF	TGTGCCAGCACCCGGACACCGAGCTCCTACGAGCAGTACTTC
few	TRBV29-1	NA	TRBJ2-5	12	CSVDGAQETQYF	TGCAGCGTGGACGGAGCGCAAGAGACCCAGTACTTC
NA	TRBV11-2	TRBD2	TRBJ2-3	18	CASSPESLAGASTDTQYF	TGTGCCAGCAGCCCAGAATCACTAGCGGGGGCTAGCACAGATACGCAGTATTTT
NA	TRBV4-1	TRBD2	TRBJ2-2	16	CASKEGAGVNTGELFF	TGCGCCAGCAAGGAGGGAGCGGGGGTGAACACCGGGGAGCTGTTTTTT
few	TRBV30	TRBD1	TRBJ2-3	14	CAWSRDSATDTQYF	TGTGCCTGGAGTAGGGACAGCGCCACAGATACGCAGTATTTT
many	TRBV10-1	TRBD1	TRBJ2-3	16	CASSGQGASSTDTQYF	TGCGCCAGCAGTGGGCAGGGGGCCTCTAGCACAGATACGCAGTATTTT
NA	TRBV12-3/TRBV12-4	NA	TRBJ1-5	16	CASRRGQGLSNQPQHF	TGTGCCAGCCGACGAGGCCAGGGTTTGAGCAATCAGCCCCAGCATTTT
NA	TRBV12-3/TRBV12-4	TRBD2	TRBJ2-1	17	CASSLFRGLAGNYEQFF	TGTGCCAGCAGTTTATTTCGGGGACTAGCGGGGAATTATGAGCAGTTCTTC
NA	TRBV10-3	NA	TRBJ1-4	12	CAISEPNEKLFF	TGTGCCATCAGTGAGCCCAATGAAAAACTGTTTTTT
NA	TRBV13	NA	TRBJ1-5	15	CASSFRGMGNQPQHF	TGTGCCAGCAGCTTCAGGGGAATGGGCAATCAGCCCCAGCATTTT
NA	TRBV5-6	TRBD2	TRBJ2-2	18	CASSLRLAGGQNTGELFF	TGTGCCAGCAGCTTGAGGCTAGCGGGGGGGCAGAACACCGGAGAGCTGTTTTTT
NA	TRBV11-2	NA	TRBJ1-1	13	CASSKGGSTEAFF	TGTGCCAGCAGCAAAGGGGGAAGCACTGAAGCTTTCTTT
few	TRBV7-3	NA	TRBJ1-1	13	CASSPPGATEAFF	TGTGCCAGCAGCCCCCCGGGGGCGACTGAAGCTTTCTTT
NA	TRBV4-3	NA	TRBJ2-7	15	CASSQDRTRKYEQYF	TGCGCCAGCAGCCAAGATAGGACAAGGAAATACGAGCAGTACTTC
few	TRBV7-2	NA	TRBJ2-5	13	CASCRQGQETQYF	TGTGCCAGTTGTCGGCAGGGCCAAGAGACCCAGTACTTC
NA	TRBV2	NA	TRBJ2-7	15	CASNPLTGRNYEQYF	TGTGCCAGCAATCCTCTGACGGGGAGGAACTACGAGCAGTACTTC
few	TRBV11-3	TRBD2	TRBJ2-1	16	CASSLRQPGTNNEQFF	TGTGCCAGCAGCTTACGCCAACCCGGGACTAACAATGAGCAGTTCTTC
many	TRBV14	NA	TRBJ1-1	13	CASSQSPRTEAFF	TGTGCCAGCAGCCAATCCCCGCGGACTGAAGCTTTCTTT
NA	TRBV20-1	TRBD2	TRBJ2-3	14	CSAVQAGSTDTQYF	TGCAGTGCTGTCCAAGCGGGGAGCACAGATACGCAGTATTTT
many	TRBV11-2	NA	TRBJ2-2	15	CASSLRDTYTGELFF	TGTGCCAGCAGCTTACGGGACACTTACACCGGGGAGCTGTTTTTT